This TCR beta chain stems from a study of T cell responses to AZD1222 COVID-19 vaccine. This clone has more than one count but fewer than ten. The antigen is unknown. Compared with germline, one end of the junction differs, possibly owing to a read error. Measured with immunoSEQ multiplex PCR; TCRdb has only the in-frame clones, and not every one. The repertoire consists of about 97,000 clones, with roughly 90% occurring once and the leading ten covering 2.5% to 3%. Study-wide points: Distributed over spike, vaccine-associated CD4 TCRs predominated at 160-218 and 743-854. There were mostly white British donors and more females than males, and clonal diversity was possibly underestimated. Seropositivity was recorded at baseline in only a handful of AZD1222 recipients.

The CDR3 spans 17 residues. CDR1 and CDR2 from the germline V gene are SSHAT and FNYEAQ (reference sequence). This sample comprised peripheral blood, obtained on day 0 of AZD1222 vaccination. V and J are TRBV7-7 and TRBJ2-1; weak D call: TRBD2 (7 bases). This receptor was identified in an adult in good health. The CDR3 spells CASSPLSGGASYNEQFF. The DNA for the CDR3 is TGTGCTAGCAGCCCCCTTTCGGGGGGCGCTTCCTACAATGAGCAGTTCTTC.